This TCR beta chain came from a study of technical replicates of blood from several donors. Method: immunoSEQ multiplex PCR; TCRdb's copy keeps in-frame clones and lacks some. This sample has 40,000 to 60,000 clones, with 80% to 95% found just once. The CDR3 totals 15 residues. After removal of 9 bases from V and 0 bases from J, the junction contained 9 bases not matched to a gene. Germline lookup yields CDR1 SNHLY and CDR2 FYNNEI. The chain employs TRBV2 and TRBJ1-1, with 8 nucleotides matching TRBD1. Sequenced: PBMCs. This sequence was found in a human donor in good health. Some clones in this sample may be carry-over from other donors' samples. CDR3: CASGRGTGLNTEAFF. The CDR3, as DNA: TGTGCCAGTGGACGTGGGACAGGACTGAACACTGAAGCTTTCTTT.